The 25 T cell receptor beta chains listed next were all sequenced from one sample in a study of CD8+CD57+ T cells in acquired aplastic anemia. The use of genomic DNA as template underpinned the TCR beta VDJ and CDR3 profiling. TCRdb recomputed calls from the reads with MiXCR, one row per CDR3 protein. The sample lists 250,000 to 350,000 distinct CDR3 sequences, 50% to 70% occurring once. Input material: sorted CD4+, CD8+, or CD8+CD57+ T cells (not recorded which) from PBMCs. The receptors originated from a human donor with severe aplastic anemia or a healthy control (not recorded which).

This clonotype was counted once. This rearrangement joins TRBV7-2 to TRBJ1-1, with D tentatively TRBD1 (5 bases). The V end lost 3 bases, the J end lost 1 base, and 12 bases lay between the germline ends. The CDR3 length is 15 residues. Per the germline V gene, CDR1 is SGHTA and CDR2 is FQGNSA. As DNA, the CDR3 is TGTGCCAGCAGCTTTGTATCTGGGGGGAACACTGAAGCTTTCTTT. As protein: CASSFVSGGNTEAFF.

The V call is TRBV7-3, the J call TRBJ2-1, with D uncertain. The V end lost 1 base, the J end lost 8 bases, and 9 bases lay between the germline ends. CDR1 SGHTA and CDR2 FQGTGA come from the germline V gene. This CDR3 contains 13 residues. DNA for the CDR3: TGTGCCAGCAGCTTAAGTCAAAGGGATGAGCAGTTCTTC. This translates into CASSLSQRDEQFF.

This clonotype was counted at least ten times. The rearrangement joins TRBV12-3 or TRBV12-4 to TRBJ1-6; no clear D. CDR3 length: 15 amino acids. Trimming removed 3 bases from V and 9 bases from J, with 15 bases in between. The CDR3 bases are TGTGCCAGCAGTTTCGGACGGCCAATCCTTTCACCCCTCCACTTT. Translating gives CASSFGRPILSPLHF.

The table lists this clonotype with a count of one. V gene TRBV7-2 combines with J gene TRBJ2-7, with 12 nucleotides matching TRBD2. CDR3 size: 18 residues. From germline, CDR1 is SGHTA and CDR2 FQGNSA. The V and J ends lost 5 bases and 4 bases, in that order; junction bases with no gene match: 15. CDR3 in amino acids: CASSLGTSGWNLAYEQYF. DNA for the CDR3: TGTGCCAGCAGCCTCGGGACTAGCGGGTGGAACCTTGCGTACGAGCAGTACTTC.

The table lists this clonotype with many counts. The CDR3 sequence is CAWGDRVDQPQHF. Written as DNA, the CDR3 is TGTGCCTGGGGGGACAGGGTCGATCAGCCCCAGCATTTT. The V and J genes are TRBV30 and TRBJ1-5; 9 bases fit TRBD1. This CDR3 has 13 residues. Looked up from germline, CDR1 is GTSNPN and CDR2 is SVGIG (reference sequence). V lost 5 bases to trimming and J lost 5 bases; unmatched junction nucleotides: 4. Based on the CDR3 plus reference TRBV30 and TRBJ1-5, the full variable domain is SQTIHQWPATLVQPVGSPLSLECTVEGTSNPNLYWYRQAAGRGLQLLFYSVGIGQISSEVPQNLSASRPQDRQFILSSKKLLLSDSGFYLCAWGDRVDQPQHFGDGTRLSIL.

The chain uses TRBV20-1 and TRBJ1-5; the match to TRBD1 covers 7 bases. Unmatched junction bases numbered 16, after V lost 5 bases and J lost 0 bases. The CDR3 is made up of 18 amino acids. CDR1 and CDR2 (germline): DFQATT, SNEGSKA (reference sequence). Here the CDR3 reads CSALGGTVRGSSNQPQHF. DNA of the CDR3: TGCAGTGCTCTTGGCGGGACAGTAAGGGGTAGTAGCAATCAGCCCCAGCATTTT.

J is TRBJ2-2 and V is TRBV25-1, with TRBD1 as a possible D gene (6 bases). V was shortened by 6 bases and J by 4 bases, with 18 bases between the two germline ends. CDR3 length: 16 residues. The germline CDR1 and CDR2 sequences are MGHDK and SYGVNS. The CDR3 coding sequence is TGTGCCAGCAGCGTTGTGGGGGCGGTAGGCACCGGGGAGCTGTTTTTT. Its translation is CASSVVGAVGTGELFF.

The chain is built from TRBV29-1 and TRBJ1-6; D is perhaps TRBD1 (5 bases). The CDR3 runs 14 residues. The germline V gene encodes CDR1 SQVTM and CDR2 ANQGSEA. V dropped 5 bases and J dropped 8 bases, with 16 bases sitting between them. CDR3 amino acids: CSVRGRAIDSPLHF. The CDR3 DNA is TGCAGCGTTAGGGGCCGCGCAATAGATTCACCCCTCCACTTT. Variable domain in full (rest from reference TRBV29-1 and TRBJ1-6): SAVISQKPSRDICQRGTSLTIQCQVDSQVTMMFWYRQQPGQSLTLIATANQGSEATYESGFVIDKFPISRPNLTFSTLTVSNMSPEDSSIYLCSVRGRAIDSPLHFGNGTRLTVT.

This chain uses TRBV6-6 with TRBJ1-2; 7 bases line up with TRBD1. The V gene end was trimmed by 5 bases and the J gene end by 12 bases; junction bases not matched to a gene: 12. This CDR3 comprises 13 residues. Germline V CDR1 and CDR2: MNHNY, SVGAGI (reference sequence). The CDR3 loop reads CASSDNRGAGNTF. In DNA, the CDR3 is TGTGCCAGCAGTGACAACAGGGGAGCTGGAAACACCTTC.

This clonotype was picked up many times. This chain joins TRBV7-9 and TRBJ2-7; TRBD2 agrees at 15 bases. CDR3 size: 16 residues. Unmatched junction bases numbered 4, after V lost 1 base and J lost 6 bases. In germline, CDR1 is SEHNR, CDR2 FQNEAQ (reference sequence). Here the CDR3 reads CASSLGGTSGGSEQYF. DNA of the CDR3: TGTGCCAGCAGCTTAGGTGGGACTAGCGGGGGGAGCGAGCAGTACTTC.

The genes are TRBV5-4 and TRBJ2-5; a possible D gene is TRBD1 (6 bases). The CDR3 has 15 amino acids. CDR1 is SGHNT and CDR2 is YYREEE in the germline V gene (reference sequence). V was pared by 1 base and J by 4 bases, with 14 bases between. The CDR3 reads CASSLPQGMRETQYF. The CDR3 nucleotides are TGTGCCAGCAGCTTGCCACAGGGCATGAGAGAGACCCAGTACTTC.

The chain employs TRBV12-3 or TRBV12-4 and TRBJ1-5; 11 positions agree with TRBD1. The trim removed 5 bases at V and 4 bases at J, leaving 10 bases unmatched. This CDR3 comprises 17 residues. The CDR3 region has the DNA TGTGCCAGCAGTAACGCCTTGGGACAGGGGGGGAATCAGCCCCAGCATTTT. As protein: CASSNALGQGGNQPQHF.

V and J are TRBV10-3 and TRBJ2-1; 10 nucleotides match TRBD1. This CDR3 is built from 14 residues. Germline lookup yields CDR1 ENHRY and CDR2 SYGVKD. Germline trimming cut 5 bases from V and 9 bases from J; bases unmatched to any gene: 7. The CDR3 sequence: CAISSPGQGIEQFF. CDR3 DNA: TGTGCCATCAGTTCACCGGGACAGGGGATTGAGCAGTTCTTC.

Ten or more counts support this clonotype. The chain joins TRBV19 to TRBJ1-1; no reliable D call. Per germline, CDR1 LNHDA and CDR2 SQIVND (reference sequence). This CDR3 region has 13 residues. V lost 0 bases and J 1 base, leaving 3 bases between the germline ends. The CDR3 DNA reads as TGTGCCAGTAGTATAGAAGCGAACACTGAAGCTTTCTTT. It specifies CASSIEANTEAFF.

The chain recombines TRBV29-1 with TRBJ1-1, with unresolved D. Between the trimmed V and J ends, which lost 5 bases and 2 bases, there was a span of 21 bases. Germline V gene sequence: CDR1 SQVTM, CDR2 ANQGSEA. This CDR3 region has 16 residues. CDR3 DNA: TGCAGCGTTCGCCCTCGGCTCTCTCGTGTCAACACTGAAGCTTTCTTT. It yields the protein CSVRPRLSRVNTEAFF. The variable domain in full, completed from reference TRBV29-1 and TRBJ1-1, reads SAVISQKPSRDICQRGTSLTIQCQVDSQVTMMFWYRQQPGQSLTLIATANQGSEATYESGFVIDKFPISRPNLTFSTLTVSNMSPEDSSIYLCSVRPRLSRVNTEAFFGQGTRLTVV.

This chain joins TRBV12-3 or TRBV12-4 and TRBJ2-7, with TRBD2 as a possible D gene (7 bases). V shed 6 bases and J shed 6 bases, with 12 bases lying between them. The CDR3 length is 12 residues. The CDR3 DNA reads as TGTGCCAGCAGGTGGGGGGGGCTCGAGCAGTACTTC. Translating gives CASRWGGLEQYF.

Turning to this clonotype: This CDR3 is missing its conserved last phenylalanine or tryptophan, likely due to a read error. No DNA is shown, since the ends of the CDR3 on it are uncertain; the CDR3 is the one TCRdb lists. The CDR3 loop reads CASSQGTG. The V gene is TRBV5-1, the J gene TRBJ1-4; no check of the table's D call, TRBD1, against the DNA was made. The CDR3 is 8 residues long, ends included. Germline V gene sequence: CDR1 SGHRS, CDR2 YFSETQ.

The CDR3 DNA is TGTGCCAGCAGGACAGGACAGGGTCAGGCCTATGGCTACACCTTC. Protein product: CASRTGQGQAYGYTF. The chain employs TRBV6-1 and TRBJ1-2; TRBD1 matches at 8 bases. The CDR3 loop spans 15 amino acids. Trimming took 6 bases from V and 4 from J; bases not matched to a gene: 10. Germline lookup yields CDR1 MNHNS and CDR2 SASEGT.

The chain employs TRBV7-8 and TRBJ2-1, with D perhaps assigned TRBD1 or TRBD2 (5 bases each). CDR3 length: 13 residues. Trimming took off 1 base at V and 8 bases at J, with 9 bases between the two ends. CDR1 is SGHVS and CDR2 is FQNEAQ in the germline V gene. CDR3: CASSLGLGDEQFF. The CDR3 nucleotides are TGTGCCAGCAGCTTAGGGCTGGGGGATGAGCAGTTCTTC.

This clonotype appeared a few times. This chain's CDR3 is CASSEWGRETELGYTF. CDR3 DNA: TGTGCCAGCAGTGAATGGGGGCGGGAGACAGAACTCGGCTACACCTTC. This sequence joins TRBV25-1 and TRBJ1-2, with D maybe TRBD1 (6 bases). This CDR3 contains 16 residues. V lost 1 base to trimming and J lost 8 bases, with 20 bases between them. The germline V gene has CDR1 MGHDK and CDR2 SYGVNS.

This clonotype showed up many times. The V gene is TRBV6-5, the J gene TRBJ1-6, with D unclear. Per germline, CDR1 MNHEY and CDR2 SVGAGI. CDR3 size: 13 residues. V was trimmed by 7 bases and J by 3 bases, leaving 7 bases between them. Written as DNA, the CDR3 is TGTGCCAGCACCGCGGACTATAATTCACCCCTCCACTTT. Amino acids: CASTADYNSPLHF.

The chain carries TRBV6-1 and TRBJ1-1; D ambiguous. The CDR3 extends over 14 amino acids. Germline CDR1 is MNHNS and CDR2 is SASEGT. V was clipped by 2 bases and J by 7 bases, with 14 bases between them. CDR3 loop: CASSELGWFDEAFF. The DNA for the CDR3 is TGTGCCAGCAGTGAACTTGGGTGGTTCGATGAAGCTTTCTTT.

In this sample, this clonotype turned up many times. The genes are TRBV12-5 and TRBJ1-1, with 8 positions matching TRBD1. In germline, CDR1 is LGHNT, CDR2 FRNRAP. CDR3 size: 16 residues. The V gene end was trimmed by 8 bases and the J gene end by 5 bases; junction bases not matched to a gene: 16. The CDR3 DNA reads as TGTGCTAGTAAGGCGGACAGGGAATGGATGGGAACTGAAGCTTTCTTT. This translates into CASKADREWMGTEAFF.

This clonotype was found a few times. DNA of the CDR3: TGTGCCAGCAGTTCCGGGACAGGCCTGAACACTGAAGCTTTCTTT. It encodes CASSSGTGLNTEAFF. This sequence joins TRBV11-2 and TRBJ1-1, with 8 bases aligning to TRBD1. Per germline, CDR1 SGHAT and CDR2 FQNNGV. V lost 6 bases, J lost 0 bases, and 6 bases stayed unmatched. CDR3 length: 15 amino acids.

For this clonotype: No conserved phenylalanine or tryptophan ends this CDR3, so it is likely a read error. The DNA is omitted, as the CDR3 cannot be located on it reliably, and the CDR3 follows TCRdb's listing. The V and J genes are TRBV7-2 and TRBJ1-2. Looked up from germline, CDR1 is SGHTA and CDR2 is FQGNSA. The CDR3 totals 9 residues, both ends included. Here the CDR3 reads CASSLGSPS.